This paragraph reports one T cell receptor beta chain. The antigen is undetermined. Trimming removed 6 bases from V and 7 bases from J; junction bases left unmatched: 11. The CDR3 has 13 residues. From germline, CDR1 is DFQATT and CDR2 SNEGSKA (reference sequence). This entry belongs to a study of T cells in Graves' hyperthyroidism and ophthalmopathy. The study's findings and limits: Blood also contained most expanded thyroid clonotypes above 0.001. The model made its ophthalmopathy prediction, and onset followed a median about 5.9 months later.

The patients, who ranged from 18 to 65 in age, presented with newly diagnosed hyperthyroidism lasting under 2 months. Diagnoses were made from clinical symptoms, serum measures (thyroxine and TRAb), thyroid ultrasound and orbital computed tomography. The source material, RNA transcripts, was used to amplify TCR beta CDR3 regions. During a first-round RT-PCR of the TCR CDR3, the HTBI primer set was used. TCRdb independently ran MiXCR on the multiplex PCR reads; one entry per CDR3 protein. The sample has under 350,000 distinct CDR3 sequences, 18% seen once. The source of this sequence is a woman between 45 and 65 years old with Graves' hyperthyroidism. Input material: blood. The chain carries TRBV20-1 and TRBJ2-5; TRBD1 agrees at 7 bases. The CDR3 reads CSASTQAGGTQYF. The CDR3, as DNA: TGCAGTGCGTCCACGCAGGCAGGGGGGACCCAGTACTTC.